This TCR beta chain was sequenced during a study of T cells in localized non-small cell lung cancer. Findings and limits, study-wide: Longer overall survival accompanied higher blood T cell density. Adjacent lung held a median roughly 56 of the top 100 tumor clones. Among the tissues sampled, uninvolved adjacent lung had the highest T cell clonality, above tumor. Owing to sequencing of a solitary tumor region, heterogeneity cannot be discounted.

This clone was counted a few times. Its matching antigen is unknown. Method: immunoSEQ multiplex PCR; TCRdb's copy keeps in-frame clones and lacks some. The table records thousands of clones, about 35% of them present only once. This receptor was taken from a female donor older than 55 with stage I lung adenocarcinoma. Sequencing used lung tumor tissue, obtained before any cancer treatment.

The CDR3 region has the DNA TGTGCCAGCAGTTACTCAGGGACTAGCGACACCTACAATGAGCAGTTCTTC. Translated, it gives CASSYSGTSDTYNEQFF. The chain has TRBV6-8 and TRBJ2-1; 10 bases align to TRBD2. Trimming took 0 bases from V and 2 from J; bases not matched to a gene: 4. Germline V gene sequence: CDR1 MNHGY, CDR2 SAAAGT. This CDR3 region has 17 residues.